Below, one T cell receptor (beta chain) is given with its context. Its antigen is unidentified. These data are taken from a study of OX40 agonist ivuxolimab in advanced cancers. Study findings and constraints: Near-lowest levels of clonal expansion characterized partial responders at 0.1-3.0 mg/kg. At 0.1 to 3.0 mg/kg, CD4+ and CD8+ blood T cells expanded clonally by week 6.

V trimming: 2 bases; J trimming: 5 bases; junction bases outside the gene matches: 9. This CDR3 comprises 15 residues. Germline V gene sequence: CDR1 MNHEY, CDR2 SVGAGI. TCRdb keeps only in-frame clones here, not all; method: immunoSEQ multiplex PCR. The repertoire holds tens of thousands of clones, with roughly nine tenths as singletons. The receptor's source is an adult with an advanced solid tumor such as melanoma, head and neck, liver or kidney cancer. V and J are TRBV6-5 and TRBJ2-7; 7 bases line up with TRBD1. Sequences were derived from CD4+ or CD8+ T cells sorted from blood, sampled in a trial of the OX40 agonist ivuxolimab. The CDR3 sequence is CASSYRAGGFDEQYF. For the CDR3, the DNA is TGTGCCAGCAGTTACAGGGCAGGGGGATTCGACGAGCAGTACTTC.